This T cell receptor (beta chain) was recovered during a study of CXCR3-negative and CXCR3-positive naive CD8 T cells. Study results and caveats: Researchers report CXCR3 expression partially decreased after cryopreservation, with fresh PBMCs used in most assays. Diversity ran similarly high across both naive subsets but far lower in memory CD8+ cells. Surface CD5 looked about the same in the naive subsets, so the authors worked out TCR strength from TRB CDR3 properties.

A word on this clonotype: The antigen is unknown.

The CDR3 has 12 amino acids. Looked up from germline, CDR1 is SQVTM and CDR2 is ANQGSEA. UMI-tagged TRB cDNA libraries were built via 5' RACE. Reprocessing the 5' RACE reads, TCRdb reports a single entry for every CDR3 protein and omits DNA. The ten most abundant clones cover roughly 15% of a sample with about 38,000 distinct CDR3 sequences. This chain uses TRBV29-1 with TRBJ2-7. The sequence was obtained from a human donor in good health. Some clones in this sample may be carry-over from other donors' samples. The sequencing sample was made of memory CD8+ T cells from blood. CDR3 loop: CSVKEPTYEQYF.